The 26 T cell receptor beta chains below all came from one sample that was sequenced in a study of shared clonotypes between healthy human individuals. Libraries were prepared by immunoSEQ multiplex PCR; TCRdb keeps only in-frame clonotypes and omits some of them. The sample consists of approximately 2.1 million clones, just over 90% of them appearing once. Sequencing used naive CD4+ T cells from PBMCs. This sample's subset: CD45RA+ positively selected. These receptors were taken from a man between 18 and 35 years old in good health. Some clones in this sample may be carry-over from other donors' samples.

The chain combines TRBV30 with TRBJ2-2; no firm D call. Trimming stripped 2 bases from V and 0 bases from J, with 4 bases between. The CDR3 spans 13 residues. Germline CDR1 reads GTSNPN; CDR2 reads SVGIG (reference sequence). The CDR3 coding sequence is TGTGCCTGGAGTCAGGCGAACACCGGGGAGCTGTTTTTT. It specifies CAWSQANTGELFF.

The rearrangement uses TRBV6-4 and TRBJ2-3; D gene uncertain. The CDR3 has 13 amino acids. The V gene lost 6 bases and the J gene lost 6 bases, with 13 bases spanning the gap. The germline V gene has CDR1 MRHNA and CDR2 SNTAGT. This chain's CDR3 is CASRDRFGDTQYF. DNA of the CDR3: TGTGCCAGCAGGGACCGTTTCGGGGATACGCAGTATTTT.

The V call is TRBV9, the J call TRBJ2-1, with TRBD2 matching 10 bases. V was pared by 3 bases and J by 0 bases, with 3 bases of the junction left unmatched. Germline values: CDR1 SGDLS, CDR2 YYNGEE. The CDR3 runs to 16 residues. Here the CDR3 reads CASSGGLAASYNEQFF. The CDR3 region has the DNA TGTGCCAGCAGCGGTGGACTAGCGGCCTCCTACAATGAGCAGTTCTTC.

The chain has TRBV28 and TRBJ2-2; D possibly corresponds to TRBD1 (6 bases). The V and J ends lost 4 bases and 4 bases respectively, with 13 bases between them. Germline V gives CDR1 MDHEN, CDR2 SYDVKM. This CDR3 contains 15 residues. As DNA, the CDR3 is TGTGCCAGCAGTTCCCAGGGGAAGGGCACCGGGGAGCTGTTTTTT. Translated, it gives CASSSQGKGTGELFF. Supplemented by reference TRBV28 and TRBJ2-2, the full variable domain reads DVKVTQSSRYLVKRTGEKVFLECVQDMDHENMFWYRQDPGLGLRLIYFSYDVKMKEKGDIPEGYSVSREKKERFSLILESASTNQTSMYLCASSSQGKGTGELFFGEGSRLTVL.

V usage is TRBV5-1 and J usage is TRBJ2-2; tentatively, D is TRBD2 (5 bases). V lost 4 bases to trimming and J lost 2 bases, with 15 bases between them. Germline lookup yields CDR1 SGHRS and CDR2 YFSETQ. This CDR3 contains 16 residues. The CDR3 loop is CASSPAARTNTGELFF. CDR3 nucleotide sequence: TGCGCCAGCAGCCCCGCGGCGCGGACTAACACCGGGGAGCTGTTTTTT. The full variable domain, completed using reference TRBV5-1 and TRBJ2-2, is KAGVTQTPRYLIKTRGQQVTLSCSPISGHRSVSWYQQTPGQGLQFLFEYFSETQRNKGNFPGRFSGRQFSNSRSEMNVSTLELGDSALYLCASSPAARTNTGELFFGEGSRLTVL.

This clone was seen just once. The V gene is TRBV4-2, the J gene TRBJ2-1; 13 bases line up with TRBD2. The CDR3 spans 16 residues. Germline loops: CDR1 LGHNA, CDR2 YNFKEQ. The V segment lost 2 bases and the J segment 4 bases; nucleotides outside the gene matches: 2. The CDR3 loop reads CASSQTSGRVYNEQFF. The CDR3 bases are TGTGCCAGCAGCCAAACTAGCGGGAGGGTGTACAATGAGCAGTTCTTC.

The chain joins TRBV7-9 to TRBJ2-3; no firm D call. Per germline, CDR1 SEHNR and CDR2 FQNEAQ (reference sequence). V was clipped by 4 bases and J by 4 bases, with 12 bases between them. The CDR3 consists of 14 residues. The CDR3 bases are TGTGCCAGCAGCTCACAACCCAATTCAGATACGCAGTATTTT. It is translated as CASSSQPNSDTQYF.

The chain joins TRBV2 to TRBJ2-1; TRBD2 agrees at 8 bases. The CDR3 consists of 13 residues. V dropped 8 bases and J dropped 4; count of bases not matched to a gene: 4. Germline-derived CDR1 and CDR2 are SNHLY and FYNNEI. The CDR3 protein is CASGREAYNEQFF. In DNA form, the CDR3 reads TGTGCCAGCGGGCGGGAGGCGTACAATGAGCAGTTCTTC.

The V and J genes are TRBV5-8 and TRBJ2-5; no reliable D call. The CDR3 sequence is 14 residues long. V dropped 4 bases and J dropped 7 bases, with 17 bases sitting between them. The germline V gene encodes CDR1 SGHTS and CDR2 YDEGEE. CDR3: CASSHTGSRLTQYF. In DNA, the CDR3 is TGTGCCAGCAGCCACACTGGGTCACGCCTGACCCAGTACTTC.

The V gene is TRBV13, the J gene TRBJ2-4, with D tentatively TRBD1 or TRBD2 (5 bases each). Trimming left V 6 bases short and J 0 bases short, with 12 bases between. Looked up from germline, CDR1 is PRHDT and CDR2 is FYEKMQ (reference sequence). CDR3 length: 15 amino acids. CDR3 in DNA: TGTGCCAGCAGTTTTGGGACGGCAGCCAAAAACATTCAGTACTTC. Translating gives CASSFGTAAKNIQYF.

The chain has TRBV30 and TRBJ2-7, with 9 bases that match TRBD2. Germline loops: CDR1 GTSNPN, CDR2 SVGIG (reference sequence). V dropped 2 bases and J dropped 0; count of bases not matched to a gene: 8. This CDR3 contains 16 residues. The CDR3 loop reads CAWSPLAGYASYEQYF. The DNA of the CDR3 is TGTGCCTGGAGTCCCCTAGCGGGATATGCCTCCTACGAGCAGTACTTC.

The CDR3 sequence: CASSLSGNSGNTIYF. CDR3 nucleotide sequence: TGTGCCAGCAGTTTATCCGGAAATTCCGGAAACACCATATATTTT. This chain links TRBV28 with TRBJ1-3; D not resolved. CDR3 length equals 15 residues. CDR1 is MDHEN, CDR2 SYDVKM, per germline. V was pared by 1 base and J by 4 bases, with 11 bases between.

This clone has a single count. Other DNA sequences in this sample translate to the same CDR3. The chain has TRBV7-3 and TRBJ2-1, with 8 positions matching TRBD2. CDR1 is SGHTA, CDR2 FQGTGA, per germline. The trim removed 4 bases at V and 0 bases at J, leaving 2 bases unmatched. The CDR3 runs 15 residues. The DNA for the CDR3 is TGTGCCAGCAGCTGGAGCGGGAGCTCCTACAATGAGCAGTTCTTC. This encodes CASSWSGSSYNEQFF. Full variable domain (outside the CDR3, taken from reference TRBV7-3 and TRBJ2-1): GAGVSQTPSNKVTEKGKYVELRCDPISGHTALYWYRQSLGQGPEFLIYFQGTGAADDSGLPNDRFFAVRPEGSVSTLKIQRTERGDSAVYLCASSWSGSSYNEQFFGPGTRLTVL.

A note on this clone: Additional DNA sequences in this sample encode the identical CDR3. The V gene is TRBV5-1, the J gene TRBJ1-1, with D perhaps TRBD1 (6 bases). Germline V gene data show CDR1 as SGHRS and CDR2 as YFSETQ. V was shortened by 0 bases and J by 1 base, with 10 bases between the two germline ends. This CDR3 spans 15 amino acids. The CDR3 bases are TGCGCCAGCAGCTTGGTGGCACAGGGGAACACTGAAGCTTTCTTT. It codes for CASSLVAQGNTEAFF.

The gene calls are TRBV5-1 and TRBJ2-2; 7 nucleotides align to TRBD1. The CDR3 has 16 amino acids. The J segment lost 4 bases and the V segment lost 7 bases, leaving 13 bases of the junction unmatched. Germline V gene data show CDR1 as SGHRS and CDR2 as YFSETQ. The CDR3 region is CASGEYRGMGTGELFF. In DNA form, the CDR3 reads TGCGCCAGCGGCGAATACAGGGGTATGGGCACCGGGGAGCTGTTTTTT.

This clone was detected once. This CDR3 reads CASRQDQGANYGYTF. The CDR3 DNA follows: TGCGCCAGCAGGCAAGATCAGGGGGCTAACTATGGCTACACCTTC. This rearrangement joins TRBV5-1 to TRBJ1-2, with 7 bases matching TRBD1. Trimming cost V 5 bases and J 0 bases; bases outside gene matches: 7. The CDR3 covers 15 residues. Germline CDR1 SGHRS, CDR2 YFSETQ.

This clone was detected only once. The chain is built from TRBV28 and TRBJ1-5; D is perhaps TRBD1 (5 bases). The CDR3 contains 14 residues. Germline V gene data show CDR1 as MDHEN and CDR2 as SYDVKM. V dropped 3 bases and J dropped 5 bases, with 11 bases sitting between them. The CDR3 loop reads CASSFYQGDQPQHF. In DNA, the CDR3 is TGTGCCAGCAGTTTTTACCAGGGAGATCAGCCCCAGCATTTT. Full variable domain (outside the CDR3, taken from reference TRBV28 and TRBJ1-5): DVKVTQSSRYLVKRTGEKVFLECVQDMDHENMFWYRQDPGLGLRLIYFSYDVKMKEKGDIPEGYSVSREKKERFSLILESASTNQTSMYLCASSFYQGDQPQHFGDGTRLSIL.

The rearrangement joins TRBV6-1 to TRBJ2-7; 8 positions agree with TRBD2. The CDR3 length is 14 residues. The V and J ends lost 7 bases and 4 bases, in that order; junction bases with no gene match: 9. Germline V lookup: CDR1 MNHNS, CDR2 SASEGT. As DNA, the CDR3 is TGTGCCAGCACCCCGGCGGGAGGACGTTACGAGCAGTACTTC. It specifies CASTPAGGRYEQYF.

The rearrangement joins TRBV19 to TRBJ1-5; TRBD1 is a possible D gene (6 bases). The germline gives CDR1 LNHDA, CDR2 SQIVND (reference sequence). Trimming left V 8 bases short and J 2 bases short, with 16 bases between. The CDR3 consists of 15 residues. As DNA, the CDR3 is TGTGCCAGTGAAACAACAGGGAAGGGCAATCAGCCCCAGCATTTT. Protein sequence: CASETTGKGNQPQHF.

V is TRBV4-3 and J is TRBJ1-1; D not certain. The V gene lost 4 bases and the J gene lost 7 bases, with 22 bases spanning the gap. CDR1 is LGHNA and CDR2 is YSLEER in the germline V gene. The CDR3 is 16 residues long. In DNA, the CDR3 is TGCGCCAGCAGCCCAGAACGACAAACTGAACACGGTGAAGCTTTCTTT. Translating gives CASSPERQTEHGEAFF.

The rearrangement uses TRBV4-3 and TRBJ1-2; weak D call: TRBD1 (5 bases). Germline CDR1 is LGHNA and CDR2 is YSLEER. The V end was cut by 4 bases, the J end by 2 bases, with 8 bases between. The length of the CDR3 is 13 residues. The CDR3 protein is CASSRGANYGYTF. The CDR3 DNA reads as TGCGCCAGCAGCCGAGGGGCGAACTATGGCTACACCTTC.

This clone was counted only a few times. The chain recombines TRBV19 with TRBJ1-2; a possible D gene is TRBD1 (5 bases). CDR1 is LNHDA and CDR2 is SQIVND in the germline V gene (reference sequence). V was cut by 8 bases and J by 8 bases, with 12 bases left in between. This CDR3 has 11 amino acids. The CDR3 loop is CASQATGGYTF. Written as DNA, the CDR3 is TGTGCCAGTCAGGCTACAGGAGGCTACACCTTC.

The chain links TRBV19 to TRBJ2-2; D assignment may be TRBD1 or TRBD2 (6 bases each). This CDR3 is built from 14 residues. Trimming removed 3 bases at V and 6 bases at J, with 11 bases between. Per germline, CDR1 LNHDA and CDR2 SQIVND (reference sequence). DNA for the CDR3: TGTGCCAGTAGTATGGGGGGCAAAGCCGGGGAGCTGTTTTTT. Protein sequence: CASSMGGKAGELFF.

The chain has TRBV7-9 and TRBJ2-5; D not certain. The CDR3 runs to 14 residues. Germline V gene data show CDR1 as SEHNR and CDR2 as FQNEAQ (reference sequence). V shed 1 base and J shed 0 bases, with 6 bases lying between them. Here the CDR3 reads CASSLVGYQETQYF. The CDR3, as DNA: TGTGCCAGCAGCTTAGTCGGCTACCAAGAGACCCAGTACTTC.

The J gene is TRBJ1-1, the V gene TRBV11-3; D may be TRBD1 (5 bases). The CDR3 extends over 13 amino acids. Per the germline V gene, CDR1 is SGHNT and CDR2 is YENEEA. Trimming stripped 5 bases from V and 6 bases from J, with 13 bases between. CDR3 in amino acids: CASSDRRGAEAFF. The CDR3 DNA sequence: TGTGCCAGCAGCGACAGAAGGGGCGCTGAAGCTTTCTTT.

V usage is TRBV5-1 and J usage is TRBJ2-1; possible D gene TRBD2, 6 bases. Germline-derived CDR1 and CDR2 are SGHRS and YFSETQ. V lost 4 bases to trimming and J lost 11 bases, with 22 bases between them. The length of the CDR3 is 15 residues. The CDR3 DNA is TGCGCCAGCAGCCTAGAACTAGCCGGGGATAAGCAGCAGTTCTTC. Its translation: CASSLELAGDKQQFF.